This T cell receptor (beta chain) was recorded in a study of blood T cell repertoires in COVID-19 (TCRdb year 2020). Some background on the complete study: Samples from collaborators originated in the United States, Italy and Spain and spanned both the acute and convalescent phases of COVID-19. The material from the prospective study consisted of cDNA or gDNA derived from T cells, B-cell-depleted T cells, or PBMCs. Deeply sampled blood TCRbeta repertoires from subjects exposed to, actively infected with, or recovered from COVID-19 were included in the dataset. The repertoires were made available in a free public database intended to serve as a resource for research on the immune response to SARS-CoV-2. The samples were drawn from two sources: the first 160 participants of the ongoing ImmuneRACE study, and 950 to 1,500 subjects contributed by 6 global collaborators. Sample metadata almost always included a de-identified subject ID, COVID-19 status, age in years and sex. Where HLA class I and class II types were available, the types were taken from metadata supplied by the sample provider, not from assay-based typing. Broader findings and caveats from the paper: How much clinical and demographic metadata was included differed by source and by participant, and the metadata was provided uncurated.

In the germline V gene, CDR1 corresponds to MDHEN and CDR2 to SYDVKM. V is trimmed back by 5 bases and J by 5 bases, and the junction contains 8 bases that no gene match accounts for. From the cysteine up to the phenylalanine, the CDR3 has a length of 15 residues. CDR3 DNA only is kept here, 45 bases in frame from base 1. The collaborating institutions used their own protocols to collect whole blood in K2EDTA tubes. Collaborator samples were shipped for TCRbeta analysis as frozen whole blood, isolated PBMCs, or DNA extracted from either sample type. On this clone itself: Its specific antigen is unknown. Base quality data are lacking; no much larger clone is found one base away.

TCRbeta CDR3 regions were amplified from genomic DNA by means of the immunoSEQ Assay, a bias-controlled multiplex PCR. Per the original workflow: The number of nucleated cells in each sample was estimated from the amplification of reference gene primers within the assay. Sequence reads were collapsed and filtered to measure the absolute abundance of every unique TCRbeta CDR3 rearrangement. Productive Simpson clonality was computed per sample as the square root of Simpson's diversity index over productive rearrangements. TCRdb limited this immuneACCESS table to in-frame rearrangements with V and J called. A share of clones is missing; checked studies link under half to unresolved V genes, and the rest is unexplained. That table furnishes V, J and clone size, whereas the DNA furnished D and trimming. For this sample there are about 160,000 clones; 81% appear just once. In total, the top ten clones hold approximately 11% of the sample.

This sequence uses TRBV28 and TRBJ2-4, with 8 central nucleotides matching TRBD2. This clonotype was sampled from a man in his fifties or sixties with active or convalescent COVID-19. Sequencing was performed on peripheral blood. The sequence in DNA is TGTGCCAGCAGTCCCGTGACGGGAGGGGAAAACATTCAGTACTTC. Its translation is CASSPVTGGENIQYF.